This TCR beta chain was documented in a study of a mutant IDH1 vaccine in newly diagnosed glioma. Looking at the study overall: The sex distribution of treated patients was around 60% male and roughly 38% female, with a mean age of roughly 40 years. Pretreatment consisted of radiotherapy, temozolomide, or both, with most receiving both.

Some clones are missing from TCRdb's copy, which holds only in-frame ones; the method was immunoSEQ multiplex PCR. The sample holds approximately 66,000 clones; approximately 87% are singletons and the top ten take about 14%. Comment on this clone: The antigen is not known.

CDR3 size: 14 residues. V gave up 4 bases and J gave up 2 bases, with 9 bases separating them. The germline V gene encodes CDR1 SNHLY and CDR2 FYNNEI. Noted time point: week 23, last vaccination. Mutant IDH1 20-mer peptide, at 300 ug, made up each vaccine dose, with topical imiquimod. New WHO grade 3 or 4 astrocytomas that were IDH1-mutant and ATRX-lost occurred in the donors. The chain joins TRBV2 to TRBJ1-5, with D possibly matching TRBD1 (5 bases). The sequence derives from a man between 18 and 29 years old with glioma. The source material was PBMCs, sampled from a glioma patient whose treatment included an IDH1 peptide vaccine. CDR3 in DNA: TGTGCCAGCAGTGTCTTAGGGGGCAATCAGCCCCAGCATTTT. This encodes CASSVLGGNQPQHF.